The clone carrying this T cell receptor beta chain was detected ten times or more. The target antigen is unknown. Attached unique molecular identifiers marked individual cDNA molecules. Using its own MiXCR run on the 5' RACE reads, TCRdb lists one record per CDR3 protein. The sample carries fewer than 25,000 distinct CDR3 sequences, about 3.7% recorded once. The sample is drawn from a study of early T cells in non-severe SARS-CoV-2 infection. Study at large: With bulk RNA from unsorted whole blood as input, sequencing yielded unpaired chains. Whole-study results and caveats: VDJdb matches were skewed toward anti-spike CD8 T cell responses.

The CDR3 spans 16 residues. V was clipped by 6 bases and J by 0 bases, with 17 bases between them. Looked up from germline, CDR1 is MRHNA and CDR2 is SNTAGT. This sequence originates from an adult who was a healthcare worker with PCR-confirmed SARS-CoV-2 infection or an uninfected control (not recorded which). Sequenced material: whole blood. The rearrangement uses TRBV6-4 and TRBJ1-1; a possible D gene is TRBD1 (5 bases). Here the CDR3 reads CASRPQGLGVNTEAFF. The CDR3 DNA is TGTGCCAGCAGACCCCAGGGATTGGGGGTGAACACTGAAGCTTTCTTT.